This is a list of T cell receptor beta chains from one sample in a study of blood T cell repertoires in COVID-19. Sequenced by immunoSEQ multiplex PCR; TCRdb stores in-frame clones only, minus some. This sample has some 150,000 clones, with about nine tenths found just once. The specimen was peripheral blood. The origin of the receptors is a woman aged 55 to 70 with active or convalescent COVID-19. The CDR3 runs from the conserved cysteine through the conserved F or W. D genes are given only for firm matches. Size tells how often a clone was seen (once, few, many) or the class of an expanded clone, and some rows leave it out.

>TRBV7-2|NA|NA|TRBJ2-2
CASSRRRSSNTGELFF
TGTGCCAGCAGCCGGAGGCGGAGCTCGAACACCGGGGAGCTGTTTTTT
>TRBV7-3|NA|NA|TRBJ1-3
CASSKGDQSTIYF
TGTGCCAGCAGCAAAGGGGATCAATCCACCATATATTTT
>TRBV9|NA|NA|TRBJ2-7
CASSVEGGGEQYF
TGTGCCAGCAGCGTAGAAGGAGGTGGCGAGCAGTACTTC
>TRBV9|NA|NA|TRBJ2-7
CASSVDSGFYEQYF
TGTGCCAGCAGCGTAGATTCAGGCTTCTACGAGCAGTACTTC
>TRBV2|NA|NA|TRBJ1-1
CASSEQTEAFF
TGTGCCAGCAGCGAACAGACTGAAGCTTTCTTT
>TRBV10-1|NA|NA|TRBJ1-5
CASSAQLNQPQHF
TGCGCCAGCAGTGCCCAACTAAATCAGCCCCAGCATTTT
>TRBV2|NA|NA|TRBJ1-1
CASSVPGDTEAFF
TGTGCCAGCAGTGTTCCGGGGGACACTGAAGCTTTCTTT
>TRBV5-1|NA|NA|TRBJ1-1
CASSSGGTNTEAFF
TGCGCCAGCAGCTCCGGAGGCACGAACACTGAAGCTTTCTTT
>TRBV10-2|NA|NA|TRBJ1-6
CASSESTGNSPLHF
TGCGCCAGCAGTGAGTCGACGGGGAATTCACCCCTCCACTTT
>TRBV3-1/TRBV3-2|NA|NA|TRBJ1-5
CASSDGTLSNQPQHF
TGTGCCAGCAGCGACGGGACACTGAGCAATCAGCCCCAGCATTTT
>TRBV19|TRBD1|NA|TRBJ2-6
CASSIGWTGDVLTF
TGTGCCAGTAGTATAGGGTGGACAGGGGACGTCCTGACTTTC
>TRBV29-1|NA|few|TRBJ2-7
CSVVFPSYEQYF
TGCAGCGTTGTATTTCCGAGCTACGAGCAGTACTTC
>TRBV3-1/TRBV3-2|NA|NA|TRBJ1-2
CASSLEGASYGYTF
TGTGCCAGCAGCCTAGAAGGGGCCTCCTATGGCTACACCTTC
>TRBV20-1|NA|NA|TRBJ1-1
CSAPQYTEAFF
TGCAGTGCTCCACAATACACTGAAGCTTTCTTT
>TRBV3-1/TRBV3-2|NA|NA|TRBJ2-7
CASSQEFGSYEQYF
TGTGCCAGCAGCCAAGAATTCGGCTCCTACGAGCAGTACTTC
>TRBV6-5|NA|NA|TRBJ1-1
CASSYNRNTEAFF
TGTGCCAGCAGTTACAATAGGAACACTGAAGCTTTCTTT
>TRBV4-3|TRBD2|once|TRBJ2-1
CASSQKLLAGYNEQFF
TGCGCCAGCAGCCAAAAATTACTAGCGGGGTACAATGAGCAGTTCTTC
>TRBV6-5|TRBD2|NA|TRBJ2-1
CASRERGGFNEQFF
TGTGCCAGCAGGGAGCGGGGGGGCTTTAATGAGCAGTTCTTC
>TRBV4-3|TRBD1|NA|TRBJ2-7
CASSPGGQGFYEQYF
TGCGCCAGCAGCCCAGGGGGACAGGGGTTCTACGAGCAGTACTTC
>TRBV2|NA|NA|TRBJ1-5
CASSENTNQPQHF
TGTGCCAGCAGTGAAAACACCAATCAGCCCCAGCATTTT
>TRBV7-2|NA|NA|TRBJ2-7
CASSFGGRTYEQYF
TGTGCCAGCAGCTTTGGGGGGAGGACCTACGAGCAGTACTTC
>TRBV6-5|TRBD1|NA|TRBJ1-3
CASSYSTGLGNTIYF
TGTGCCAGCAGTTACTCGACAGGGCTTGGAAACACCATATATTTT
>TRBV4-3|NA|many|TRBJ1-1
CASSQEWAGTAEAFF
TGCGCCAGCAGCCAAGAATGGGCTGGAACGGCTGAAGCTTTCTTT
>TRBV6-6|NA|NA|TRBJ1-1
CASSYSSQVAEAFF
TGTGCCAGCAGTTACTCCAGTCAGGTTGCTGAAGCTTTCTTT
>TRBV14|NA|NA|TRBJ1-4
CASSQGGGPGLFF
TGTGCCAGCAGCCAAGGAGGGGGACCTGGGCTGTTTTTT